What follows are 20 T cell receptor beta chains derived from one specimen sequenced in a study of blood T cell repertoires in COVID-19. Sequencing was performed with immunoSEQ multiplex PCR; in TCRdb, only in-frame clones are kept and a portion is missing. The profile shows roughly 250,000 clones, around nine tenths of them singletons. The sample taken for sequencing was peripheral blood. The receptors were sampled from a middle-aged woman who had recovered from COVID-19.

This sequence joins TRBV27 and TRBJ2-3; D may be TRBD1 (5 bases). The germline CDR1 and CDR2 sequences are MNHEY and SMNVEV (reference sequence). The length of the CDR3 is 14 residues. V was shortened by 7 bases and J by 4 bases, with 15 bases between the two germline ends. The chain's CDR3 is CASKTARWSDTQYF. The CDR3 DNA sequence: TGTGCCAGCAAGACAGCGAGATGGTCAGATACGCAGTATTTT.

This clone was found once. The V gene is TRBV5-4, the J gene TRBJ1-1, with 11 bases aligning to TRBD1. Trimming removed 1 base from V and 6 bases from J; junction bases left unmatched: 5. CDR1 SGHNT and CDR2 YYREEE come from the germline V gene (reference sequence). The CDR3 extends over 15 amino acids. The DNA of the CDR3 is TGTGCCAGCAGCTTGCCGGACAGGGGGCAACCTGAAGCTTTCTTT. It yields the protein CASSLPDRGQPEAFF.

This chain joins TRBV28 and TRBJ1-6, with TRBD1 identical over 10 bases. This CDR3 is built from 13 residues. After removal of 8 bases from V and 7 bases from J, the junction contained 2 bases not matched to a gene. The germline CDR1 and CDR2 sequences are MDHEN and SYDVKM. The CDR3 loop is CASSGQGNSPLHF. Written as DNA, the CDR3 is TGTGCCAGCTCGGGACAGGGGAATTCACCCCTCCACTTT.

J is TRBJ2-7 and V is TRBV6-1, with TRBD2 as a possible D gene (6 bases). CDR3 length: 15 amino acids. The germline V gene encodes CDR1 MNHNS and CDR2 SASEGT. The V and J ends lost 1 base and 4 bases respectively, with 14 bases between them. The CDR3: CASSEGTGAMYEQYF. The CDR3 DNA follows: TGTGCCAGCAGTGAAGGTACGGGAGCCATGTACGAGCAGTACTTC.

The genes are TRBV11-3 and TRBJ2-7; D gene unclear. There are 12 residues in the CDR3. V shed 1 base and J shed 4 bases, with 5 bases lying between them. Germline CDR1 and CDR2: SGHNT and YENEEA. The CDR3 loop reads CASSLGYYEQYF. DNA of the CDR3: TGTGCCAGCAGCTTAGGCTATTACGAGCAGTACTTC.

V and J are TRBV11-1 and TRBJ1-2; D possibly corresponds to TRBD1 (5 bases). Looked up from germline, CDR1 is SGHAT and CDR2 is FQDESV (reference sequence). V was pared by 3 bases and J by 3 bases, with 8 bases between. CDR3 length: 13 amino acids. This CDR3 is CASSFVGDYGYTF. CDR3 in DNA: TGTGCCAGCAGCTTCGTAGGGGACTATGGCTACACCTTC.

The chain employs TRBV27 and TRBJ1-2; 9 positions match TRBD1. Germline V gene sequence: CDR1 MNHEY, CDR2 SMNVEV (reference sequence). Trimming removed 5 bases from V and 2 bases from J; junction bases left unmatched: 6. The CDR3 contains 15 residues. The CDR3: CASSALGTGNYGYTF. The DNA for the CDR3 is TGTGCCAGCAGTGCTTTAGGGACAGGGAACTATGGCTACACCTTC.

This clone was detected only a few times. V usage is TRBV7-8 and J usage is TRBJ1-4; tentatively, D is TRBD1 (6 bases). The CDR3 consists of 15 residues. Per germline, CDR1 SGHVS and CDR2 FQNEAQ. The V end lost 4 bases, the J end lost 7 bases, and 16 bases lay between the germline ends. The CDR3 bases are TGTGCCAGCAGCTATGCCAGGGGCAAAGGTGAAAAACTGTTTTTT. It yields the protein CASSYARGKGEKLFF.

V gene TRBV19 combines with J gene TRBJ1-4; the D gene is possibly TRBD1 (6 bases). V was cut by 7 bases and J by 4 bases, with 16 bases left in between. This CDR3 region has 15 residues. Per the germline V gene, CDR1 is LNHDA and CDR2 is SQIVND (reference sequence). This CDR3 reads CASTPPDSYNEKLFF. CDR3 nucleotide sequence: TGTGCCAGTACCCCCCCGGACAGTTATAATGAAAAACTGTTTTTT. Full variable domain (outside the CDR3, taken from reference TRBV19 and TRBJ1-4): DGGITQSPKYLFRKEGQNVTLSCEQNLNHDAMYWYRQDPGQGLRLIYYSQIVNDFQKGDIAEGYSVSREKKESFPLTVTSAQKNPTAFYLCASTPPDSYNEKLFFGSGTQLSVL.

This chain joins TRBV19 and TRBJ2-1, with 12 nucleotides matching TRBD2. Germline CDR1 reads LNHDA; CDR2 reads SQIVND (reference sequence). This CDR3 has 14 residues. With V trimmed by 9 bases and J by 7 bases, 7 bases remained unmatched. CDR3 amino acids: CASTRTSGTNEQFF. The CDR3 DNA sequence: TGTGCCAGCACCAGGACTAGCGGGACAAATGAGCAGTTCTTC.

The chain combines TRBV6-2 or TRBV6-3 with TRBJ2-7, with 8 bases that match TRBD1. V lost 4 bases and J lost 4; bases outside the gene matches: 6. This CDR3 has 14 amino acids. Germline V gene data show CDR1 as MNHEY and CDR2 as SVGEGT. The CDR3 sequence is CASSFGQGRYEQYF. CDR3 sequence (DNA): TGTGCCAGCAGTTTCGGACAGGGACGGTACGAGCAGTACTTC.

The chain carries TRBV6-5 and TRBJ1-1; weak D call: TRBD1 (6 bases). The germline CDR1 and CDR2 sequences are MNHEY and SVGAGI. The CDR3 is 12 amino acids. The V gene lost 8 bases and the J gene lost 6 bases, with 13 bases spanning the gap. In DNA form, the CDR3 reads TGTGCCAGCTCCTTAGACAGGTCTGAAGCTTTCTTT. It is translated as CASSLDRSEAFF.

The chain carries TRBV19 and TRBJ2-3; D unresolved. The CDR3 contains 14 residues. Germline V gene lookup returns CDR1 LNHDA and CDR2 SQIVND (reference sequence). The V end lost 2 bases, the J end lost 6 bases, and 12 bases lay between the germline ends. This chain's CDR3 is CASSITVPTDTQYF. Written as DNA, the CDR3 is TGTGCCAGTAGTATAACTGTCCCCACGGATACGCAGTATTTT.

The chain combines TRBV7-2 with TRBJ2-3; 8 bases are a match to TRBD2. The CDR3 is 13 residues long. From germline, CDR1 is SGHTA and CDR2 FQGNSA. The CDR3 protein is CASGGIYGDTQYF. The DNA of the CDR3 is TGTGCATCGGGGGGGATTTACGGAGATACGCAGTATTTT.

The genes are TRBV9 and TRBJ2-1, with 8 bases lining up with TRBD2. This CDR3 contains 16 residues. Germline V gene data show CDR1 as SGDLS and CDR2 as YYNGEE. Trimming cost V 0 bases and J 0 bases; bases outside gene matches: 2. Here the CDR3 DNA reads TGTGCCAGCAGCGTAGGCGGGGGGCACTCCTACAATGAGCAGTTCTTC. It yields the protein CASSVGGGHSYNEQFF.

V is TRBV5-1 and J is TRBJ2-7; D possibly corresponds to TRBD1 (6 bases). This CDR3 spans 13 amino acids. Germline CDR1 SGHRS, CDR2 YFSETQ. Trimming removed 5 bases from V and 6 bases from J, with 15 bases in between. The CDR3 reads CASRQGDVSEQYF. The CDR3 bases are TGCGCCAGCAGACAGGGCGACGTCTCCGAGCAGTACTTC.

This sequence joins TRBV11-2 and TRBJ2-5; TRBD2 aligns across 7 bases. CDR1 is SGHAT, CDR2 FQNNGV, per germline. The V and J ends lost 5 bases and 5 bases, in that order; junction bases with no gene match: 8. This CDR3 comprises 14 residues. CDR3 DNA sequence: TGTGCCAGCAGCAAAACTAGCGTTTGGGAGACCCAGTACTTC. This translates into CASSKTSVWETQYF.

This clone has only one observation. The chain employs TRBV2 and TRBJ1-6, with a tentative D call TRBD1 (5 bases). This CDR3 has 14 amino acids. Germline V gene lookup returns CDR1 SNHLY and CDR2 FYNNEI. V was clipped by 4 bases and J by 14 bases, with 18 bases between them. The CDR3 coding sequence is TGTGCCAGCAGTGCCCGGGACGGGGGATCGACCCTCCACTTT. As protein: CASSARDGGSTLHF. The entire variable domain, with the rest obtained from reference TRBV2 and TRBJ1-6, is as follows: EPEVTQTPSHQVTQMGQEVILRCVPISNHLYFYWYRQILGQKVEFLVSFYNNEISEKSEIFDDQFSVERPDGSNFTLKIRSTKLEDSAMYFCASSARDGGSTLHFGNGTRLTVT.

The genes are TRBV24-1 and TRBJ2-2; 7 bases map to TRBD2. With V trimmed by 2 bases and J by 0 bases, 8 bases remained unmatched. CDR1 is KGHDR and CDR2 is SFDVKD in the germline V gene. The CDR3 is 18 amino acids. The CDR3, as DNA: TGTGCCACCAGTGATTATGGGGCGGGAGCCGCGAACACCGGGGAGCTGTTTTTT. It specifies CATSDYGAGAANTGELFF.

The J gene is TRBJ2-7, the V gene TRBV4-3; D is unclear. V was pared by 0 bases and J by 1 base, with 13 bases between. Germline values: CDR1 LGHNA, CDR2 YSLEER. The CDR3 consists of 16 residues. For the CDR3, the DNA is TGCGCCAGCAGCCAAGATCGGGTCACCTTATCCTACGAGCAGTACTTC. Amino acid sequence: CASSQDRVTLSYEQYF.